These 30 T cell receptor beta chains share one sample of origin, sequenced in a study of T cells in localized non-small cell lung cancer. Only in-frame clones appear in the TCRdb table, and some are missing; sequencing was by immunoSEQ multiplex PCR. The table records 35,000 to 45,000 clones, about nine tenths of them present only once. Sequenced here: peripheral blood, sampled before any cancer treatment. The receptor set was obtained from a female donor older than 55 with stage I squamous cell lung carcinoma.

CDR3 sequence reads: CASSFGTRVDEQFF. The CDR3 nucleotides read TGTGCCAGCAGCTTCGGGACTAGAGTTGATGAGCAGTTCTTC. The chain has TRBV7-3 and TRBJ2-1; 8 bases align to TRBD2. Germline V gene lookup returns CDR1 SGHTA and CDR2 FQGTGA. V was clipped by 3 bases and J by 8 bases; unmatched bases: 6. This CDR3 contains 14 residues.

The chain links TRBV28 to TRBJ2-6, with 9 positions matching TRBD1. This CDR3 contains 15 residues. Germline loops: CDR1 MDHEN, CDR2 SYDVKM. The ends lost 6 bases at V and 2 bases at J; junction bases unmatched: 2. The CDR3 loop is CASRQGAPGANVLTF. For the CDR3, the DNA is TGTGCCAGCAGACAGGGGGCCCCTGGGGCCAACGTCCTGACTTTC.

This chain uses TRBV29-1 with TRBJ2-7, with D hard to call. Germline V CDR1 and CDR2: SQVTM, ANQGSEA. Trimming stripped 3 bases from V and 3 bases from J, with 12 bases between. The CDR3 totals 13 residues. CDR3 sequence (DNA): TGCAGCGTTGAGAGCCAGATAGACTACGAGCAGTACTTC. It translates to CSVESQIDYEQYF.

The rearrangement links TRBV5-6 to TRBJ2-5, with 14 bases fitting TRBD2. V lost 2 bases, J lost 3 bases, and 6 bases stayed unmatched. Germline CDR1 SGHDT, CDR2 YYEEEE. This CDR3 comprises 17 residues. CDR3 in amino acids: CASSLAPGLAGEETQYF. The CDR3 DNA sequence: TGTGCCAGCAGCTTAGCCCCGGGACTAGCGGGAGAAGAGACCCAGTACTTC.

The V and J genes are TRBV7-2 and TRBJ2-3; D is ambiguous. CDR1 is SGHTA and CDR2 is FQGNSA in the germline V gene. Between the trimmed V and J ends, which lost 1 base and 0 bases, there was a span of 11 bases. The CDR3 is made up of 16 amino acids. CDR3 bases: TGTGCCAGCAGCTTAGTGTCAACACCTAGCACAGATACGCAGTATTTT. Protein product: CASSLVSTPSTDTQYF. The entire variable domain, with the rest obtained from reference TRBV7-2 and TRBJ2-3, is as follows: GAGVSQSPSNKVTEKGKDVELRCDPISGHTALYWYRQSLGQGLEFLIYFQGNSAPDKSGLPSDRFSAERTGGSVSTLTIQRTQQEDSAVYLCASSLVSTPSTDTQYFGPGTRLTVL.

The V and J genes are TRBV6-6 and TRBJ2-1; possibly TRBD1 for D (6 bases). The CDR3 contains 15 residues. Germline V gives CDR1 MNHNY, CDR2 SVGAGI (reference sequence). Trimming took 6 bases from V and 4 from J, leaving 16 bases between them. The CDR3 sequence is CASSREGQRYNEQFF. The DNA of the CDR3 is TGTGCCAGCAGCAGGGAAGGACAGAGGTACAATGAGCAGTTCTTC.

The J gene is TRBJ2-1, the V gene TRBV2; 9 bases match TRBD2. Germline V CDR1 and CDR2: SNHLY, FYNNEI. This CDR3 has 15 amino acids. Trimming at V came to 5 bases and at J to 7 bases, leaving 9 bases not matched to a gene. CDR3 bases: TGTGCCAGCAGTAATTCACCGGGACTAGCAAATGAGCAGTTCTTC. It translates to CASSNSPGLANEQFF. Full variable domain (remainder filled in from reference TRBV2 and TRBJ2-1): EPEVTQTPSHQVTQMGQEVILRCVPISNHLYFYWYRQILGQKVEFLVSFYNNEISEKSEIFDDQFSVERPDGSNFTLKIRSTKLEDSAMYFCASSNSPGLANEQFFGPGTRLTVL.

The chain links TRBV2 to TRBJ2-2; D possibly corresponds to TRBD2 (7 bases). The CDR3 loop spans 15 amino acids. CDR1 and CDR2 (germline): SNHLY, FYNNEI. Trimming pared 7 bases from V and 8 bases from J, leaving 20 bases between. The CDR3 is CASNPLGRQGGELFF. DNA for the CDR3: TGTGCCAGCAACCCCCTCGGGAGGCAGGGGGGGGAGCTGTTTTTT.

This sequence joins TRBV6-5 and TRBJ1-4; D possibly corresponds to TRBD1 (5 bases). The CDR3 runs 13 residues. Germline V gene sequence: CDR1 MNHEY, CDR2 SVGAGI. V lost 2 bases to trimming and J lost 11 bases, with 12 bases between them. Here the CDR3 reads CASSYGGEGKLFF. DNA for the CDR3: TGTGCCAGCAGTTACGGGGGTGAGGGGAAACTGTTTTTT.

The chain combines TRBV5-1 with TRBJ1-3; no clear D gene. The CDR3 sequence is 16 residues long. Germline V gene data show CDR1 as SGHRS and CDR2 as YFSETQ. The V end was cut by 0 bases, the J end by 0 bases, with 10 bases between. CDR3 sequence: CASSLAGVGSGNTIYF. CDR3 DNA sequence: TGCGCCAGCAGCTTGGCTGGGGTGGGCTCTGGAAACACCATATATTTT.

The J gene is TRBJ2-2, the V gene TRBV18; D tentatively fits TRBD1 or TRBD2 (5 bases each). Germline-derived CDR1 and CDR2 are KGHSH and LQKENI. V was shortened by 3 bases and J by 5 bases, with 10 bases between the two germline ends. The CDR3 loop spans 14 amino acids. The CDR3 sequence is CASSPEGKTGELFF. In DNA form, the CDR3 reads TGTGCCAGCTCACCTGAGGGGAAAACCGGGGAGCTGTTTTTT.

The chain is built from TRBV19 and TRBJ2-1; 12 nucleotides agree with TRBD2. Looked up from germline, CDR1 is LNHDA and CDR2 is SQIVND (reference sequence). Losses at the gene ends were 4 bases for V and 3 bases for J; bases not matched to a gene: 4. The CDR3 is 16 amino acids. The CDR3 bases are TGTGCCAGTAGTAAGACTAGCGGGAGCTTCTACAATGAGCAGTTCTTC. This encodes CASSKTSGSFYNEQFF.

This chain connects TRBV2 to TRBJ2-1, with 11 bases lining up with TRBD1. Germline V CDR1 and CDR2: SNHLY, FYNNEI. The CDR3 consists of 15 residues. Unmatched junction bases numbered 7, after V lost 6 bases and J lost 6 bases. The CDR3 reads CASRPGTGGGNEQFF. CDR3 DNA sequence: TGTGCCAGCAGGCCCGGGACAGGGGGTGGCAATGAGCAGTTCTTC.

The J gene is TRBJ2-5, the V gene TRBV6-1; possible D gene TRBD1, 5 bases. Trimming stripped 7 bases from V and 5 bases from J, with 20 bases between. The CDR3 sequence is 15 residues long. Germline-derived CDR1 and CDR2 are MNHNS and SASEGT. The CDR3 is CASTDFQGSEETQYF. CDR3 coding DNA: TGTGCCAGCACCGACTTCCAGGGTTCCGAGGAGACCCAGTACTTC.

The chain carries TRBV27 and TRBJ2-1; 8 bases fit TRBD2. V lost 6 bases to trimming and J lost 1 base; unmatched junction nucleotides: 8. This CDR3 region has 16 residues. CDR1 is MNHEY, CDR2 SMNVEV, per germline (reference sequence). CDR3 in amino acids: CASRYSGALSYNEQFF. The CDR3, as DNA: TGTGCCAGCAGATATAGCGGGGCCTTATCCTACAATGAGCAGTTCTTC.

The chain links TRBV7-2 to TRBJ2-7; the D call may be TRBD1 or TRBD2 (5 bases each). This CDR3 is built from 14 residues. V lost 4 bases to trimming and J lost 3 bases, with 13 bases between them. The germline V gene encodes CDR1 SGHTA and CDR2 FQGNSA. CDR3 protein: CASSWRGASYEQYF. Here the CDR3 DNA reads TGTGCCAGCAGCTGGCGAGGGGCTAGCTACGAGCAGTACTTC.

The chain joins TRBV6-1 to TRBJ2-7, with D unclear. Trimming stripped 6 bases from V and 5 bases from J, with 8 bases between. The germline gives CDR1 MNHNS, CDR2 SASEGT. This CDR3 is built from 11 residues. The CDR3 loop is CASSPLHEQYF. The CDR3 DNA sequence: TGTGCCAGCAGCCCTCTACACGAGCAGTACTTC.

This sequence joins TRBV6-6 and TRBJ2-7; D unclear. The CDR3 spans 11 residues. CDR1 and CDR2 from the germline V gene are MNHNY and SVGAGI (reference sequence). V was trimmed by 5 bases and J by 3 bases, leaving 5 bases between them. In nucleotides, the CDR3 is TGTGCCAGCAGTCACGACTACGAGCAGTACTTC. Encoded protein: CASSHDYEQYF.

This rearrangement joins TRBV7-9 to TRBJ2-1; D might be TRBD1 (6 bases). V was pared by 5 bases and J by 8 bases, with 13 bases between. The CDR3 has 13 residues. The germline V gene has CDR1 SEHNR and CDR2 FQNEAQ (reference sequence). The CDR3 DNA reads as TGTGCCAGCAGCCTCTACAGGGTGGATGAGCAGTTCTTC. Its translation is CASSLYRVDEQFF.

This chain connects TRBV25-1 to TRBJ2-3; 8 bases fit TRBD1. The CDR3 totals 15 residues. CDR1 is MGHDK, CDR2 SYGVNS, per germline. Trimming removed 1 base from V and 5 bases from J; junction bases left unmatched: 5. The chain's CDR3 is CASSEWTGKEDTQYF. The CDR3 DNA reads as TGTGCCAGCAGTGAATGGACAGGGAAGGAAGATACGCAGTATTTT. Combining the CDR3 with reference TRBV25-1 and TRBJ2-3 gives the whole variable domain EADIYQTPRYLVIGTGKKITLECSQTMGHDKMYWYQQDPGMELHLIHYSYGVNSTEKGDLSSESTVSRIRTEHFPLTLESARPSHTSQYLCASSEWTGKEDTQYFGPGTRLTVL.

The chain employs TRBV30 and TRBJ1-1; D is possibly TRBD1 (6 bases). V lost 3 bases to trimming and J lost 1 base, with 9 bases between them. The V gene's germline CDR1 is GTSNPN and CDR2 SVGIG (reference sequence). The CDR3 consists of 13 residues. This CDR3 is CAWSPDRNTEAFF. DNA of the CDR3: TGTGCCTGGAGCCCGGACAGGAACACTGAAGCTTTCTTT.

This clone turned up a few times. The chain recombines TRBV7-9 with TRBJ1-5; D is unclear. CDR3 length: 12 residues. Trimming cost V 1 base and J 6 bases, with 4 bases left between them. The germline V gene encodes CDR1 SEHNR and CDR2 FQNEAQ (reference sequence). This CDR3 is CASSLGIQPQHF. In DNA, the CDR3 is TGTGCCAGCAGCTTAGGAATTCAGCCCCAGCATTTT.

The genes are TRBV4-3 and TRBJ1-2; the match to TRBD1 covers 8 bases. The CDR3 extends over 15 amino acids. Per the germline V gene, CDR1 is LGHNA and CDR2 is YSLEER. J was trimmed by 3 bases and V by 6 bases; bases with no gene match: 9. The chain's CDR3 is CASSNSRGRDYGYTF. For the CDR3, the DNA is TGCGCCAGCAGTAATTCCAGGGGGCGCGACTATGGCTACACCTTC.

The J gene is TRBJ1-3, the V gene TRBV30, with TRBD1 matching over 9 bases. The CDR3 consists of 16 residues. The germline V gene has CDR1 GTSNPN and CDR2 SVGIG (reference sequence). V shed 1 base, J shed 1 base, and the junction held 5 bases outside the gene matches. This CDR3 reads CAWSAGQGRSGNTIYF. CDR3 sequence (DNA): TGTGCCTGGAGTGCTGGACAGGGGCGTTCTGGAAACACCATATATTTT.

In its sample, this clone was seen a few times. The chain uses TRBV10-3 and TRBJ1-1, with D uncertain. V dropped 7 bases and J dropped 7 bases, with 13 bases sitting between them. The CDR3 length is 12 residues. CDR1 is ENHRY, CDR2 SYGVKD, per germline. CDR3 sequence reads: CAIKVREGEAFF. CDR3 in DNA: TGTGCCATCAAGGTGCGGGAAGGTGAAGCTTTCTTT.

J is TRBJ1-3 and V is TRBV4-3; D is ambiguous. The V gene's germline CDR1 is LGHNA and CDR2 YSLEER. The CDR3 has 13 residues. V lost 1 base and J lost 2, with 3 bases in between. The CDR3 region is CASSQVPGNTIYF. The CDR3, as DNA: TGCGCCAGCAGCCAAGTACCTGGAAACACCATATATTTT.

Comments on this clone: One end of the junction fails to match germline, which may point to a read error. V usage is TRBV27 and J usage is TRBJ2-7; no clear D gene. Germline assignment: CDR1 MNHEY and CDR2 SMNVEV (reference sequence). The length of the CDR3 is 12 residues. The CDR3 region is CASSPTPYKQYF. For the CDR3, the DNA is TGTGCCAGCAGTCCCACCCCCTACAAGCAGTACTTC.

The gene calls are TRBV5-8 and TRBJ2-3; tentative D call: TRBD1 (6 bases). The ends were cut back, 5 bases at V and 8 bases at J, with 12 bases in the middle. The CDR3 loop spans 12 amino acids. Germline V gives CDR1 SGHTS, CDR2 YDEGEE. Written as DNA, the CDR3 is TGTGCCAGCAGGGGGGCCGGTGGTACGCAGTATTTT. It yields the protein CASRGAGGTQYF.

The chain recombines TRBV6-6 with TRBJ1-2, with D unclear. The CDR3 consists of 11 residues. V gave up 2 bases and J gave up 8 bases, with 6 bases separating them. Per germline, CDR1 MNHNY and CDR2 SVGAGI (reference sequence). CDR3 bases: TGTGCCAGCAGTTACCGGGGAGGCTACACCTTC. Translating it yields CASSYRGGYTF.

The chain recombines TRBV7-3 with TRBJ2-1; D gene unclear. Per the germline V gene, CDR1 is SGHTA and CDR2 is FQGTGA. This CDR3 comprises 16 residues. V dropped 5 bases and J dropped 2 bases, with 16 bases sitting between them. The CDR3 bases are TGTGCCAGCAGCACAACCTCGGAGCCTCCCTACAATGAGCAGTTCTTC. Protein sequence: CASSTTSEPPYNEQFF.